The rows below give T cell receptor beta chains drawn from one sample of a study of regulatory T cells in long-lasting Graves disease. TCRdb re-derived calls from the multiplex PCR reads in MiXCR, one entry per CDR3 protein. The data contain about 540,000 distinct CDR3 sequences, approximately 12% of them singletons. These same data were also listed under a study on T cells in Graves' hyperthyroidism and ophthalmopathy.

Material: peripheral blood mononuclear cells (PBMCs), obtained at new diagnosis, from a patient treated with antithyroid drugs. These receptors were collected from a man aged 25 to 40 with Graves disease. CDR3s leave out the opening cysteine and the closing phenylalanine or tryptophan. Fields, in order: J gene, V gene, CDR3 protein.

j_gene: TRBJ1-1
v_gene: TRBV27
CDR3aa: ASSSLPGQIMNTEAF

j_gene: TRBJ2-3
v_gene: TRBV19
CDR3aa: ASRFLSGADTQY

j_gene: TRBJ1-2
v_gene: TRBV19
CDR3aa: ASSIRSYGYT

j_gene: TRBJ2-7
v_gene: TRBV7-9
CDR3aa: ASSPEGRTSGSYEQY

j_gene: TRBJ2-1
v_gene: TRBV5-1
CDR3aa: ASSSPRVRGQGNNEQF

j_gene: TRBJ2-1
v_gene: TRBV14
CDR3aa: ASSQDQNRVWNEQF

j_gene: TRBJ2-5
v_gene: TRBV24-1
CDR3aa: ATSVAPGETQY

j_gene: TRBJ2-2
v_gene: TRBV12-3/TRBV12-4
CDR3aa: ASRLSSTGELF

j_gene: TRBJ2-3
v_gene: TRBV12-3/TRBV12-4
CDR3aa: ASSSQGIAGGGTDTQY

j_gene: TRBJ2-7
v_gene: TRBV15
CDR3aa: ATSRDSWRDKTYEQY

j_gene: TRBJ2-1
v_gene: TRBV29-1
CDR3aa: SGLGLAGLYNEQF

j_gene: TRBJ2-1
v_gene: TRBV27
CDR3aa: ASSSPPRVLNEQF

j_gene: TRBJ2-1
v_gene: TRBV4-2
CDR3aa: ASSHAYGEFPNEQF

j_gene: TRBJ1-2
v_gene: TRBV29-1
CDR3aa: SVQLQGMANYGYT

j_gene: TRBJ1-2
v_gene: TRBV6-1
CDR3aa: ASSEVDRYYGYT

j_gene: TRBJ2-4
v_gene: TRBV7-2
CDR3aa: ASSLIWGNIQY

j_gene: TRBJ2-1
v_gene: TRBV11-1
CDR3aa: AVEWARNEQF

j_gene: TRBJ2-5
v_gene: TRBV27
CDR3aa: ASSPYGQFQETQY

j_gene: TRBJ2-1
v_gene: TRBV12-3/TRBV12-4
CDR3aa: ASSHRDNEQF

j_gene: TRBJ1-5
v_gene: TRBV12-5
CDR3aa: ASGLEGPQH

j_gene: TRBJ2-5
v_gene: TRBV12-3/TRBV12-4
CDR3aa: ASRRDLQETQY

j_gene: TRBJ2-2
v_gene: TRBV6-2/TRBV6-3
CDR3aa: ASSWDRGSGELF

j_gene: TRBJ2-7
v_gene: TRBV12-5
CDR3aa: ASGLVLARGGYEQY

j_gene: TRBJ2-1
v_gene: TRBV6-2/TRBV6-3
CDR3aa: ASTRPLSSYNEQF

j_gene: TRBJ1-2
v_gene: TRBV19
CDR3aa: ASSGTVKTDYGYT

j_gene: TRBJ2-5
v_gene: TRBV20-1
CDR3aa: SARQDRLLKETQY

j_gene: TRBJ2-5
v_gene: TRBV6-1
CDR3aa: ASRPGWDKTQY

j_gene: TRBJ1-5
v_gene: TRBV20-1
CDR3aa: SARDLGQGIFNQPQH

j_gene: TRBJ2-1
v_gene: TRBV29-1
CDR3aa: SGGEMGVTANEQF

j_gene: TRBJ2-6
v_gene: TRBV6-1
CDR3aa: ASRGQGADSGANVLT

j_gene: NA
v_gene: TRBV20-1
CDR3aa: SAAAVLAGEDNEQF

j_gene: TRBJ2-7
v_gene: TRBV5-1
CDR3aa: ASSSSPRGRGEQY

j_gene: TRBJ2-5
v_gene: TRBV2
CDR3aa: ASSELGESETQY

j_gene: TRBJ2-7
v_gene: TRBV12-3/TRBV12-4
CDR3aa: ASSGLAGGGNEQY

j_gene: TRBJ2-2
v_gene: TRBV5-1
CDR3aa: ASSRTVNTGELF

j_gene: TRBJ2-3
v_gene: TRBV28
CDR3aa: ASTLLAGGPGTDTQY

j_gene: TRBJ1-5
v_gene: TRBV12-3/TRBV12-4
CDR3aa: ASSPGGYQPQH

j_gene: TRBJ2-1
v_gene: TRBV3-1
CDR3aa: ASSHPPFSNEQF

j_gene: TRBJ2-7
v_gene: TRBV19
CDR3aa: ASSIDGQGYEQY

j_gene: TRBJ2-7
v_gene: TRBV20-1
CDR3aa: SARPTYEQY

j_gene: TRBJ2-3
v_gene: TRBV29-1
CDR3aa: SVEEGASQDTQY